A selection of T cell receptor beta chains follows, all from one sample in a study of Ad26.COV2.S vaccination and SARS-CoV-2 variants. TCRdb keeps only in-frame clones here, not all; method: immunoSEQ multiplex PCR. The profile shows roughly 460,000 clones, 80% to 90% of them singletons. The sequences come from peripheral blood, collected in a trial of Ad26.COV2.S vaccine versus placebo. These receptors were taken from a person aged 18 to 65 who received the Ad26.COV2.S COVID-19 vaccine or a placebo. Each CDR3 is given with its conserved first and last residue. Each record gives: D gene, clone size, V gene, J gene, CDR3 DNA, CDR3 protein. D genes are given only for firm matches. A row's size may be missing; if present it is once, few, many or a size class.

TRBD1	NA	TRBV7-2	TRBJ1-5	TGTGCCAGCAGCTTCGCCGGGACAGCCAATCAGCCCCAGCATTTT	CASSFAGTANQPQHF
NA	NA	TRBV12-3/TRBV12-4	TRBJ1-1	TGTGCCAGCAGCGTCCAGGCGAACACTGAAGCTTTCTTT	CASSVQANTEAFF
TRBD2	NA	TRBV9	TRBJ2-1	TGTGCCAGCAGCGTAGTCGCGGGGGGTTGGTACAATGAGCAGTTCTTC	CASSVVAGGWYNEQFF
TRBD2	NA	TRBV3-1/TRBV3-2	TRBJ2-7	TGTGCCAGCAGCGGGCTAGCGGGAGGTCTATCCTACGAGCAGTACTTC	CASSGLAGGLSYEQYF
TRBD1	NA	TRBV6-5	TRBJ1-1	TGTGCCAGCAGTTACGGCCAGGGGGACACTGAAGCTTTCTTT	CASSYGQGDTEAFF
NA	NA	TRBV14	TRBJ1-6	TGTGCCAGCAGCCAGGTCTCGATTTCACCCCTCCACTTT	CASSQVSISPLHF
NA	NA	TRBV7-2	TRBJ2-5	TGTGCCAGCAGCCAAGAGGGGGGGATAAAAGAGACCCAGTACTTC	CASSQEGGIKETQYF
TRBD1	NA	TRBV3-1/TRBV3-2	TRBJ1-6	TGTGCCAGCAGCCAATCCAGGGACAGGCCAACCTCACCCCTCCACTTT	CASSQSRDRPTSPLHF
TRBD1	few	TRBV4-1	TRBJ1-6	TGCGCCAGCAGCCAAGAAGGGACAGTTTATTCACCCCTCCACTTT	CASSQEGTVYSPLHF
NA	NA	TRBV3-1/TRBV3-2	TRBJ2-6	TGTGCCAGCAGCCAAAAACTAGGTTCTGGGGCCAACGTCCTGACTTTC	CASSQKLGSGANVLTF
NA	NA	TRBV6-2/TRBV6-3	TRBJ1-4	TGTGCCAGCAGTTCCGGGAGGACCAGTGAAAAACTGTTTTTT	CASSSGRTSEKLFF
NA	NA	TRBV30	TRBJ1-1	TGTGCCTGGGCCCGCGGACAGTTGAACACTGAAGCTTTCTTT	CAWARGQLNTEAFF
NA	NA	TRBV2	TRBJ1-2	TGTGCCAGCAGTTACCCCCAGGTCCACTACACCTTC	CASSYPQVHYTF
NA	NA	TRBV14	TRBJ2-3	TGTGCCAGCAGCCAAGATCGGGGACAAAGCACAGATACGCAGTATTTT	CASSQDRGQSTDTQYF
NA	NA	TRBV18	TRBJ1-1	TGTGCCAGCTCACTCTTAGGCGACGACCCGAATCAGAACACTGAAGCTTTCTTT	CASSLLGDDPNQNTEAFF
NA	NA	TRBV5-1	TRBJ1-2	TGCGCCAGCAGCTTTAGTAACACCAAGGCGGGTGGCTACACCTTC	CASSFSNTKAGGYTF
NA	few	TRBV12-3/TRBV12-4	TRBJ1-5	TGTGCCAGCAGGCGCCCAGGAGGTCGGCCCCAGCATTTT	CASRRPGGRPQHF
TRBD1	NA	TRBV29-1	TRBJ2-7	TGCAGCGTTGAAGCCGGGACAGAATTGGGCGAGCAGTACTTC	CSVEAGTELGEQYF
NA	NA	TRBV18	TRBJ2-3	TGTGCCAGCTCACCACCCTTGGCAGATACGCAGTATTTT	CASSPPLADTQYF
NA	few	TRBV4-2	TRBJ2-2	TGTGCCAGCAGCCAAGATTGGGGGCGATCCGGGGAGCTGTTTTTT	CASSQDWGRSGELFF
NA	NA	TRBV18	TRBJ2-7	TGTGCCAGCTCACCTCAGGGCCGCTCCTACGAGCAGTACTTC	CASSPQGRSYEQYF
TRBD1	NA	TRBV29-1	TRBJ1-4	TGCAGCGTCGGGGACAGGTTAGGCCGACTGTTTTTT	CSVGDRLGRLFF
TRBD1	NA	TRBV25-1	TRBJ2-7	TGTGCCAGCAGTGCGTTAGGGACAGGGTCCTACGAGCAGTACTTC	CASSALGTGSYEQYF
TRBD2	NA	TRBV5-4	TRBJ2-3	TGTGCCAGCAGCTTGTTGCTAGCGGGAAGCACAGATACGCAGTATTTT	CASSLLLAGSTDTQYF
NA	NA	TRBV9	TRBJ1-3	TGTGCCAGCAGCGTCCTCCCCTTAAACTCTGGAAACACCATATATTTT	CASSVLPLNSGNTIYF
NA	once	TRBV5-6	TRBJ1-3	TGTGCCAGCAGCTTGGCCAGCGGCCCCGGAAACACCATATATTTT	CASSLASGPGNTIYF
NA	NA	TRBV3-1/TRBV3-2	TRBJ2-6	TGTGCCAGCAGCCACAGGGCCTCTGGGGCCAACGTCCTGACTTTC	CASSHRASGANVLTF
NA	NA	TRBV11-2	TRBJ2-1	TGTGCCAGCAGCTTAGGCAGGGTGTCCTACAATGAGCAGTTCTTC	CASSLGRVSYNEQFF
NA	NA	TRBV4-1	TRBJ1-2	TGCGCCAGCAGCCAGGTTAGCAGCGAAGGCTACACCTTC	CASSQVSSEGYTF
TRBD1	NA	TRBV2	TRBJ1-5	TGTGCCAGCAGGAATCGACAGGGGGCTAGAGGTGAGCCCCAGCATTTT	CASRNRQGARGEPQHF
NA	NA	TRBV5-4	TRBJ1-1	TGTGCCAGCCAGCTAGGACTTAAAGAGAACACTGAAGCTTTCTTT	CASQLGLKENTEAFF
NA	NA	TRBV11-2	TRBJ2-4	TGTGCCAGCAGTCAGGAGGTAGCGCTGAACATTCAGTACTTC	CASSQEVALNIQYF
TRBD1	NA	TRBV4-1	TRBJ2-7	TGCGCCAGCAGCCAAGGCCGGGACAGGGCCTACGAGCAGTACTTC	CASSQGRDRAYEQYF
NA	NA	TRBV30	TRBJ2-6	TGTGCCTGGAGATCGAAGGGGACAGGGGCCAACGTCCTGACTTTC	CAWRSKGTGANVLTF
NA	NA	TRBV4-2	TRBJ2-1	TGTGCCAGCAGCCAAGATGGGCGGGGAGCTAGCCCAAGACCCAATGAGCAGTTCTTC	CASSQDGRGASPRPNEQFF
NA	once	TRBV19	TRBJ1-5	TGTGCCAGTAGTATGGAGCCGCCCCATCAGCCCCAGCATTTT	CASSMEPPHQPQHF
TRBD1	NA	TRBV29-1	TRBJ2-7	TGCAGCGTTGGGGGGACAGGGCATTCTTACGAGCAGTACTTC	CSVGGTGHSYEQYF
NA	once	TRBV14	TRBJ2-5	TGTGCCAGCAGCCAGCTACCCTCGGGGCCAGAGACCCAGTACTTC	CASSQLPSGPETQYF
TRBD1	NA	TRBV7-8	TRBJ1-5	TGTGCCAGCAGCGAAGACAGGGGTGGCAATCAGCCCCAGCATTTT	CASSEDRGGNQPQHF
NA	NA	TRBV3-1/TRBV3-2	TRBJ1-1	TGTGCCAGCAGCCCACGGATCATGAACACTGAAGCTTTCTTT	CASSPRIMNTEAFF
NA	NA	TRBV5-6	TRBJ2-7	TGTGCCAGCAGCCTCAGGGGAACCTACGAGCAGTACTTC	CASSLRGTYEQYF
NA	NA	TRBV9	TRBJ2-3	TGTGCCAGCAGCGTTAGTAGCCTAAGCACAGATACGCAGTATTTT	CASSVSSLSTDTQYF
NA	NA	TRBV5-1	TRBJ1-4	TGCGCCAGCAGCTTGGGGCCGCGGGCTAATGAAAAACTGTTTTTT	CASSLGPRANEKLFF
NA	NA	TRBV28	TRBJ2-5	TGTGCCAGCAGCCATTCGTGGGGAAGAAGCCAGTCCCAGTACTTC	CASSHSWGRSQSQYF
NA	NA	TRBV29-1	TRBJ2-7	TGCAGCGTTCTTGTGAGTCTCGGTTACAACGAGCAGTACTTC	CSVLVSLGYNEQYF
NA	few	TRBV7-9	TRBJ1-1	TGTGCCAGCAGCTTTAGTATGAACACTGAAGCTTTCTTT	CASSFSMNTEAFF
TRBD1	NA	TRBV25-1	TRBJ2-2	TGTGCCAGCAGTGAAAAGACAGGGTCCATCGGGGAGCTGTTTTTT	CASSEKTGSIGELFF
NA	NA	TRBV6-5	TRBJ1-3	TGTGCCAGCAGTAGGGGGTCTTTTGCTGGAAACACCATATATTTT	CASSRGSFAGNTIYF
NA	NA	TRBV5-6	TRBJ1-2	TGTGCCAGCAGCGCCAGCTCGGGAGGGTATTATGGCTACACCTTC	CASSASSGGYYGYTF
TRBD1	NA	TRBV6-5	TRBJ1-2	TGTGCCAGCAGTTACCCGGCAGGGGGAGGTAGGAGCTACACCTTC	CASSYPAGGGRSYTF
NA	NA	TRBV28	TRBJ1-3	TGTGCCAGCAAGGGAGGGCACAGCTCTGGAAACACCATATATTTT	CASKGGHSSGNTIYF
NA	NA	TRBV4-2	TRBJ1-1	TGTGCCAGCAGCCAAGGGAGGAACACGAACACTGAAGCTTTCTTT	CASSQGRNTNTEAFF
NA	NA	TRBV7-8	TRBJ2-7	TGTGCCAGCAGCTTAGTGCAGGGTCCCTACGAGCAGTACTTC	CASSLVQGPYEQYF
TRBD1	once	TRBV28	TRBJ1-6	TGTGCCAGCAGTCTCGGGACAGGGGACTCACCCCTCCACTTT	CASSLGTGDSPLHF
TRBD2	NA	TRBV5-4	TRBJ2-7	TGTGCCAGCAGCTTACGACTAGCGGGAGGACAAAGCTCCTACGAGCAGTACTTC	CASSLRLAGGQSSYEQYF
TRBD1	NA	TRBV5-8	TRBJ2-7	TGTGCCAGCAGCTCGAGGGGGCTTTTATCCTACGAGCAGTACTTC	CASSSRGLLSYEQYF
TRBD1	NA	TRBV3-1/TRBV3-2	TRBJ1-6	TGTGCCAGCAGCCCCCCGCGGGACAGGGACCTCACCCTCCACTTT	CASSPPRDRDLTLHF
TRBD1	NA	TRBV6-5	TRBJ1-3	TGTGCCAGCAGCCGTATCGGCAGGGGGGGTGACACCATATATTTT	CASSRIGRGGDTIYF
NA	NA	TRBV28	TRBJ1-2	TGTGCCAGCAGCCAGGGATATGGCTACACCTTC	CASSQGYGYTF